What follows describes a single T cell receptor (beta chain). The antigen is not known. TCR beta CDR3 sequences were amplified from RNA transcripts. The HTBI primer set was used in a first-round RT-PCR of the TCR CDR3. MiXCR, run by TCRdb on the multiplex PCR reads, gives a single entry per CDR3 protein. Of about 380,000 distinct CDR3 sequences in the sample, roughly 20% are singletons; the top ten hold 35% to 50%. Clinical symptoms, serum thyroxine and TRAb, thyroid ultrasound and orbital computed tomography together formed the diagnostic basis. PBMCs were sourced from roughly 9.7 ml fresh peripheral blood. The data were obtained in a study of T cells in Graves' hyperthyroidism and ophthalmopathy. Study-level background: Peripheral blood was obtained at initial diagnosis, preceding any treatment. Overall study findings and caveats: Most clonotypes expanded in thyroid above 0.001 were likewise present in blood.

Sequenced: blood. The clonotype originates from a man between 18 and 35 years old with Graves' ophthalmopathy.

The CDR3 protein is CASSPRGLKSYNEQFF. CDR3 DNA: TGCGCCAGCAGCCCCAGGGGGCTAAAGTCCTACAATGAGCAGTTCTTC. The genes are TRBV4-1 and TRBJ2-1; 8 nucleotides align to TRBD1. The CDR3 totals 16 residues. The J segment lost 1 base and the V segment lost 4 bases, leaving 6 bases of the junction unmatched. Germline V CDR1 and CDR2: MGHRA, YSYEKL.